The entry below gives a single T cell receptor (beta chain) sequence along with its context. Its antigen is unidentified. TCRdb re-derived calls from the 5' RACE reads in MiXCR, one entry per CDR3 protein. The data hold roughly 450,000 distinct CDR3 sequences, with 18% observed a single time. The data were obtained in a study of T-cell memory formation after mild COVID-19. Study-level information: TCR clusters were largely donor specific.

Findings and limits, study-wide: The pre-infection memory compartment contained some responding clones, suggesting cross-reactive memory joined. Later expanders leaned CD4+, whereas day 15 to 85 contracting clones were balanced CD4/CD8. Those CD4+ clones that contracted were mainly in CM and EM (CD8+ ones in EMRA).

The TCR comes from an adult woman who had mild COVID-19 (a few samples of this study predate the infection). Cell type and time point are not known. What was sequenced was PBMCs or a T cell subset sorted from them (not recorded which).

The chain's CDR3 is CASSQDPRRAQYF. As DNA, the CDR3 is TGTGCCAGCAGCCAAGATCCGCGAAGAGCGCAGTATTTT. The chain uses TRBV14 and TRBJ2-3; D is unclear. This CDR3 has 13 amino acids. CDR1 and CDR2 (germline): SGHDN, FVKESK. Deletions cut 0 bases from V and 10 bases from J, with 11 bases between.